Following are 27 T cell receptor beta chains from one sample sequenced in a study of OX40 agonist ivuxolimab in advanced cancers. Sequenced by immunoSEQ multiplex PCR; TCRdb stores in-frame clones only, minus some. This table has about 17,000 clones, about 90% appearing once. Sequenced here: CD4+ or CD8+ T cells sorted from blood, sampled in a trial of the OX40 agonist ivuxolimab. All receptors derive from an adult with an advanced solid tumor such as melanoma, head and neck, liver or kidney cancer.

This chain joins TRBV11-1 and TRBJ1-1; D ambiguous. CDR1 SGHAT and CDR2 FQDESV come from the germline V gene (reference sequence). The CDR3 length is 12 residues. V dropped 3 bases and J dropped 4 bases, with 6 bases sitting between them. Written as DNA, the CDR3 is TGTGCCAGCAGCTTCGCGAGCACTGAAGCTTTCTTT. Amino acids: CASSFASTEAFF.

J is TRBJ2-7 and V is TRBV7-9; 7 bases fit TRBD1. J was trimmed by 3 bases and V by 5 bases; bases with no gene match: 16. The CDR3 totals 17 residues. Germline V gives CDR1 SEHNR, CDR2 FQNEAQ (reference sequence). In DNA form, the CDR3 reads TGTGCCAGCAGCCCCAGGGACAGAAAGGACGTCTACTACGAGCAGTACTTC. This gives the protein CASSPRDRKDVYYEQYF. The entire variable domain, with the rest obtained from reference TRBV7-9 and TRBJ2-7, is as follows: DTGVSQNPRHKITKRGQNVTFRCDPISEHNRLYWYRQTLGQGPEFLTYFQNEAQLEKSRLLSDRFSAERPKGSFSTLEIQRTEQGDSAMYLCASSPRDRKDVYYEQYFGPGTRLTVT.

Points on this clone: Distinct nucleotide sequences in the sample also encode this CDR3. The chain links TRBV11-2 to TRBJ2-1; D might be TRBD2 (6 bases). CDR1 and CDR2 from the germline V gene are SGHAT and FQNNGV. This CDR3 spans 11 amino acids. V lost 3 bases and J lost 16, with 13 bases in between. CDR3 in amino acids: CASSLDYRPFF. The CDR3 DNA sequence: TGTGCCAGCAGCTTGGACTATCGGCCATTCTTC.

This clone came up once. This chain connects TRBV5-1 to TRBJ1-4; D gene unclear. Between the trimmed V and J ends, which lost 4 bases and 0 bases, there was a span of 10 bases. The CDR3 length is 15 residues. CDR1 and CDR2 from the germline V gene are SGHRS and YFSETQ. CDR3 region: CASSQYSATNEKLFF. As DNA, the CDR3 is TGCGCCAGCAGCCAATACAGTGCAACTAATGAAAAACTGTTTTTT.

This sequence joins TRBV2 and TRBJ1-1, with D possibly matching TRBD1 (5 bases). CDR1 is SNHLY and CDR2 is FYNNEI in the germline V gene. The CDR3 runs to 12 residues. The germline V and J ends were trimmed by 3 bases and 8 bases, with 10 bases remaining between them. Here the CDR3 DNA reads TGTGCCAGCAGTGATTACCGGGGCGAAGCTTTCTTT. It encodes CASSDYRGEAFF.

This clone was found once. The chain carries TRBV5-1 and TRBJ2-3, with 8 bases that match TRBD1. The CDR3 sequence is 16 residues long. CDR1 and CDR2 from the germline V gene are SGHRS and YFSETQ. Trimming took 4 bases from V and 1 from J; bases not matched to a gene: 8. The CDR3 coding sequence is TGCGCCAGCAGCCGAAGAGAACAGGGGGGCACAGATACGCAGTATTTT. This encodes CASSRREQGGTDTQYF. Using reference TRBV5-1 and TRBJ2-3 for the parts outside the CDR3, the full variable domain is KAGVTQTPRYLIKTRGQQVTLSCSPISGHRSVSWYQQTPGQGLQFLFEYFSETQRNKGNFPGRFSGRQFSNSRSEMNVSTLELGDSALYLCASSRREQGGTDTQYFGPGTRLTVL.

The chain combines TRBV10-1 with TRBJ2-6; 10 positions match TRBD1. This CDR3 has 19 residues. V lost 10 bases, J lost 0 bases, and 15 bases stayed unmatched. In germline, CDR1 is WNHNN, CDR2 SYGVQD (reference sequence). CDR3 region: CANRLRDRGPSSGANVLTF. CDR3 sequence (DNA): TGCGCCAACAGACTCCGGGACAGGGGACCCAGCTCTGGGGCCAACGTCCTGACTTTC.

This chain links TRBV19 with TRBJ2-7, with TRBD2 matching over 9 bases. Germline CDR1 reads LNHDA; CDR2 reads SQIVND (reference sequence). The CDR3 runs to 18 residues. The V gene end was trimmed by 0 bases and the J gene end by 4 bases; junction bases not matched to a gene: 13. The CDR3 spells CASSIDLRLAGTVYEQYF. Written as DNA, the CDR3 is TGTGCCAGTAGTATAGATCTCCGGCTAGCGGGGACGGTGTACGAGCAGTACTTC.

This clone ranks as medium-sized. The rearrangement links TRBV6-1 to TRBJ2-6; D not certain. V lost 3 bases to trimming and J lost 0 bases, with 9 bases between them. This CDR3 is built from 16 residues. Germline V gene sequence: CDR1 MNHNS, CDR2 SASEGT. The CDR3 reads CASSESVTSGANVLTF. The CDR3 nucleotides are TGTGCCAGCAGTGAGTCAGTCACCTCTGGGGCCAACGTCCTGACTTTC.

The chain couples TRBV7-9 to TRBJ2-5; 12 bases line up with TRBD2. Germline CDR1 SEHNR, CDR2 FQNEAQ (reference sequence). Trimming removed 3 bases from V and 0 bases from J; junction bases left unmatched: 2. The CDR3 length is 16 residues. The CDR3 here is CASSFRLAGDQETQYF. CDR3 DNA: TGTGCCAGCAGCTTCCGACTAGCGGGGGACCAAGAGACCCAGTACTTC.

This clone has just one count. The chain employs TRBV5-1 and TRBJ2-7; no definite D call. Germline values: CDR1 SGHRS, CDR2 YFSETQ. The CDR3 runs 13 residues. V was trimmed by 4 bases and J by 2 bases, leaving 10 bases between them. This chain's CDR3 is CASSPDWTYEQYF. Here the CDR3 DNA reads TGCGCCAGCAGCCCCGACTGGACCTACGAGCAGTACTTC.

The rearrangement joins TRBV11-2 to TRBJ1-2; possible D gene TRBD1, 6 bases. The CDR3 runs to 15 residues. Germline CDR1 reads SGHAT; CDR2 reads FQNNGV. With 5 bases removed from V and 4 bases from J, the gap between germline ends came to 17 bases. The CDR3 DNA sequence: TGTGCCAGCAGCGATCCCCAGGGGCAGCTCTATGGCTACACCTTC. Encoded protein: CASSDPQGQLYGYTF.

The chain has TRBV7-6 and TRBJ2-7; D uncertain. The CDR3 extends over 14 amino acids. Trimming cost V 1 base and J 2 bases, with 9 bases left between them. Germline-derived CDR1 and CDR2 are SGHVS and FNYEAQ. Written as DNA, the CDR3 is TGTGCCAGCAGCTTAGTTCCCGGAGCCTACGAGCAGTACTTC. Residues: CASSLVPGAYEQYF.

CDR3 nucleotides: TGTGCCAGCAGCCCCCGGACAGGGCGGAACACCGGGGAGCTGTTTTTT. This codes for CASSPRTGRNTGELFF. The J gene is TRBJ2-2, the V gene TRBV9, with 8 nucleotides matching TRBD1. The CDR3 has 16 residues. Germline V CDR1 and CDR2: SGDLS, YYNGEE. V was clipped by 4 bases and J by 1 base; unmatched bases: 6.

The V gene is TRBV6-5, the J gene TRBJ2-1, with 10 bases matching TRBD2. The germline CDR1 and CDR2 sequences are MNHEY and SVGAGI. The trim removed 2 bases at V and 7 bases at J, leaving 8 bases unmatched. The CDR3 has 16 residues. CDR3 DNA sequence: TGTGCCAGCAGTTACACCCTAGCGGGGGCGAGGAATGAGCAGTTCTTC. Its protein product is CASSYTLAGARNEQFF.

The CDR3 region has the DNA TGTGCCAGCAGCCAAGCGGGGTCCCTAAATGAGCAGTTCTTC. It is translated as CASSQAGSLNEQFF. The rearrangement links TRBV4-2 to TRBJ2-1; D may be TRBD2 (5 bases). Germline assignment: CDR1 LGHNA and CDR2 YNFKEQ. Trimming left V 1 base short and J 7 bases short, with 11 bases between. The CDR3 totals 14 residues.

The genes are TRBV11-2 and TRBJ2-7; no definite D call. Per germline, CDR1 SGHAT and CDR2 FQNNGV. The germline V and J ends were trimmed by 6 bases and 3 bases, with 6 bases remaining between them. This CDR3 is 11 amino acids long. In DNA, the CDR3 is TGTGCCAGCAGTGGGAACTACGAGCAGTACTTC. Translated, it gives CASSGNYEQYF.

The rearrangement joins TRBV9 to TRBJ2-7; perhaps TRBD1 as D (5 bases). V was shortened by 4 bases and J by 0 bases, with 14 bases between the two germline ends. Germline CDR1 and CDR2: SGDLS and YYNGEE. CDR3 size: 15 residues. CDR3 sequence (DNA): TGTGCCAGCAGCCCCCCGCAGGGCAGCTCCTACGAGCAGTACTTC. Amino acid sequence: CASSPPQGSSYEQYF. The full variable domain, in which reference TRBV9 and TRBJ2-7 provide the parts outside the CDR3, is DSGVTQTPKHLITATGQRVTLRCSPRSGDLSVYWYQQSLDQGLQFLIQYYNGEERAKGNILERFSAQQFPDLHSELNLSSLELGDSALYFCASSPPQGSSYEQYFGPGTRLTVT.

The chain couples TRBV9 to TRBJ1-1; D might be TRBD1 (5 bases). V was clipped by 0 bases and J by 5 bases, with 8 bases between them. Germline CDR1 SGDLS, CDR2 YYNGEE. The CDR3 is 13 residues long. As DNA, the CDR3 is TGTGCCAGCAGCGTAGGGGGACCAACTGAAGCTTTCTTT. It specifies CASSVGGPTEAFF.

In DNA form, the CDR3 reads TGTGCCAACAGATTGGTGGGTAACGACGGCTACACCTTC. It encodes CANRLVGNDGYTF. The chain is built from TRBV2 and TRBJ1-2; D is unclear. The germline V gene encodes CDR1 SNHLY and CDR2 FYNNEI. The germline V and J ends were trimmed by 10 bases and 8 bases, with 20 bases remaining between them. The CDR3 runs to 13 residues.

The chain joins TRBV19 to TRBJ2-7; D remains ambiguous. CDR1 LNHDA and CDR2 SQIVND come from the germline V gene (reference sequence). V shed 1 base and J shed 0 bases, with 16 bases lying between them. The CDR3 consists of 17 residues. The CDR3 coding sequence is TGTGCCAGTAGTATAGTTGGCATATCGGCTGGCTCCTACGAGCAGTACTTC. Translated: CASSIVGISAGSYEQYF.

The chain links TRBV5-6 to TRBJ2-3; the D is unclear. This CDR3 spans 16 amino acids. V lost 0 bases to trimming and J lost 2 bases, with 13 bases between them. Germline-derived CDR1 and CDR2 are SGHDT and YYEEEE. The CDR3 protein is CASSLASEGFTDTQYF. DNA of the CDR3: TGTGCCAGCAGCTTGGCGTCAGAAGGTTTCACAGATACGCAGTATTTT.

The CDR3 spells CASRSVGLLSYEQYF. The CDR3 DNA is TGTGCCAGCAGGTCCGTCGGACTACTCTCCTACGAGCAGTACTTC. The chain carries TRBV28 and TRBJ2-7; D might be TRBD2 (6 bases). Deletions cut 6 bases from V and 0 bases from J, with 15 bases between. The CDR3 length is 15 residues. CDR1 MDHEN and CDR2 SYDVKM come from the germline V gene.

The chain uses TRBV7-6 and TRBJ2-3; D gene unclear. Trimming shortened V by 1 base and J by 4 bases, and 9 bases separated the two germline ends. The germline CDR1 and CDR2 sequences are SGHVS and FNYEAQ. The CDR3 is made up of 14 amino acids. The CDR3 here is CASSLERGADTQYF. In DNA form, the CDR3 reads TGTGCCAGCAGCTTAGAGCGCGGCGCAGATACGCAGTATTTT.

CDR3 loop: CSVESSKSTRFLWETQYF. The CDR3, as DNA: TGCAGCGTTGAGTCTAGTAAGAGCACTAGATTCTTGTGGGAGACCCAGTACTTC. The chain recombines TRBV29-1 with TRBJ2-5, with D possibly being TRBD2 (5 bases). Germline V gene lookup returns CDR1 SQVTM and CDR2 ANQGSEA. This CDR3 has 18 residues. V lost 3 bases and J 5 bases, leaving 28 bases between the germline ends.

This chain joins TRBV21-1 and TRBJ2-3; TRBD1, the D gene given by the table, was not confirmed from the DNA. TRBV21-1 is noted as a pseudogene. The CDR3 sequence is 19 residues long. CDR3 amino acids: CASSKEWSAGPGPTDTQYF. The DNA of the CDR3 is TGTGCCAGCAGCAAAGAATGGTCGGCAGGGCCCGGACCCACAGATACGCAGTATTTT.

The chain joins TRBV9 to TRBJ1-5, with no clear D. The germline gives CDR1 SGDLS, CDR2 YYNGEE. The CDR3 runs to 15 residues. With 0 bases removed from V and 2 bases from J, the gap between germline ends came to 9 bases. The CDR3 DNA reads TGTGCCAGCAGCGTAGCAGGAGGGCGCAATCAGCCCCAGCATTTT. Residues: CASSVAGGRNQPQHF.